The T cell receptor beta chain described here comes from a study of cytomegalovirus exposure and HLA in healthy donors. 13 Jbeta primers and 60 Vbeta primers were used for the PCR. This table comes from immunoSEQ multiplex PCR, and its TCRdb copy is limited to in-frame clones, with some not included. This specimen shows 100,000 to 150,000 clones; the ten leading clones hold about 2.2%. The receptor was derived from a man aged 40-50 years in good health and CMV-seronegative. The sample taken for sequencing was PBMCs.

The CDR3 here is CASSMTPPGSGELFF. The DNA of the CDR3 is TGTGCCAGTAGTATGACTCCTCCGGGGTCCGGGGAGCTGTTTTTT. J is TRBJ2-2 and V is TRBV19; perhaps TRBD2 as D (5 bases). V was trimmed by 3 bases and J by 6 bases, leaving 14 bases between them. This CDR3 is 15 amino acids long. The germline gives CDR1 LNHDA, CDR2 SQIVND (reference sequence).